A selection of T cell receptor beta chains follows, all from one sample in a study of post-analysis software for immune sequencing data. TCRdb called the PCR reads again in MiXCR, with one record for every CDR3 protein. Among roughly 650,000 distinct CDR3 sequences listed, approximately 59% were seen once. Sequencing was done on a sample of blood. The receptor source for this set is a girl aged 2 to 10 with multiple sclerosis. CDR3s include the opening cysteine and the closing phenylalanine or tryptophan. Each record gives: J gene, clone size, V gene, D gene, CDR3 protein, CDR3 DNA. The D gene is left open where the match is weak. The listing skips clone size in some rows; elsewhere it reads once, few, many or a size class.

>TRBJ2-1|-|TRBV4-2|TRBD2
CASSPGTRGGYEQFF
TGTGCCAGCAGCCCCGGGACTAGGGGGGGATATGAGCAGTTCTTC
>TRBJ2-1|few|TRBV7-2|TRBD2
CASSLVRGGGNEQFF
TGTGCCAGCAGCTTAGTCCGGGGGGGCGGCAATGAGCAGTTCTTC
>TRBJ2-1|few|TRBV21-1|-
CARLLFPNNEQFF
TGTGCCAGACTCCTGTTCCCGAACAATGAGCAGTTCTTC
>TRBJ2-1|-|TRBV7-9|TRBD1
CASSVILDRETSSSYNEQFF
TGTGCCAGCAGCGTAATTCTGGACAGGGAAACTTCGAGCTCCTACAATGAGCAGTTCTTC
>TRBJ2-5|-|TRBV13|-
CASSHYEETQYF
TGTGCCAGCAGCCACTACGAAGAGACCCAGTACTTC
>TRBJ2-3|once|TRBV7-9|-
CASSRRSGAAQGTQYF
TGTGCCAGCAGCCGGCGATCGGGAGCTGCCCAGGGAACGCAGTATTTT
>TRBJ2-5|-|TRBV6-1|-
CASQRLQETQYF
TGTGCCAGCCAGAGACTCCAAGAGACCCAGTACTTC
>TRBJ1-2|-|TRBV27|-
CASDPRKRSLTF
TGTGCCAGTGATCCTCGAAAGCGCTCGCTCACCTTC
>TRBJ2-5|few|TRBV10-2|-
CASSDSRLQETQYF
TGCGCCAGCAGTGATTCCCGGCTCCAAGAGACCCAGTACTTC
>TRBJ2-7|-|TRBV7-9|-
CASSSDDSGPESYEQYF
TGTGCCAGCAGCTCCGACGATTCGGGACCGGAAAGCTACGAGCAGTACTTC
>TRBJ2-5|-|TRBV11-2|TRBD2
CASSLGGSGGQGTQYF
TGTGCCAGCAGCTTAGGAGGTAGCGGGGGGCAAGGGACCCAGTACTTC
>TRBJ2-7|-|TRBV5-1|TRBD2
CASSGGTTFYEQYF
TGCGCCAGCAGCGGGGGGACTACCTTCTACGAGCAGTACTTC
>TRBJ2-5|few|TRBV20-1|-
CSARDTSRQETQYF
TGCAGTGCTAGAGATACTAGCCGGCAAGAGACCCAGTACTTC
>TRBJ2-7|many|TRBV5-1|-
CASSLNTYEQYF
TGCGCCAGCAGCTTGAACACCTACGAGCAGTACTTC
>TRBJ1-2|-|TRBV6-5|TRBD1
CASRHGTGGGYTF
TGTGCCAGCAGACACGGGACAGGAGGCGGCTACACCTTC
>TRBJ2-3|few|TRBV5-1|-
CASSTPGRTDTQYF
TGCGCCAGCAGCACTCCGGGGCGCACAGATACGCAGTATTTT
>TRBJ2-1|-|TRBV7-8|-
CASSFFSSVGEQFF
TGTGCCAGCAGCTTCTTTTCGAGTGTCGGTGAGCAGTTCTTC
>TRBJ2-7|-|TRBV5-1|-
CASSLKPGDRAYEQYF
TGCGCCAGCAGCTTGAAACCGGGAGACAGGGCCTACGAGCAGTACTTC
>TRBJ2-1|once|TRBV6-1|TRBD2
CASKTGGTYNEQFF
TGTGCCAGCAAGACCGGGGGGACGTACAATGAGCAGTTCTTC
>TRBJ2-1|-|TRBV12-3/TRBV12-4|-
CASSLRGTFAYNEQFF
TGTGCCAGCAGTTTAAGGGGAACTTTCGCCTACAATGAGCAGTTCTTC
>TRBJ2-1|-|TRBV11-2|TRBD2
CASSLLGTSLRNEQFF
TGTGCCAGCAGCTTACTCGGGACTAGTTTGCGCAATGAGCAGTTCTTC
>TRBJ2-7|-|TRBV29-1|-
CSVEVEQYF
TGCAGCGTTGAAGTCGAGCAGTACTTC
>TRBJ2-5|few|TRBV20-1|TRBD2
CSARDPSGSVGETQYF
TGCAGTGCTAGAGATCCTAGCGGGAGCGTGGGGGAGACCCAGTACTTC
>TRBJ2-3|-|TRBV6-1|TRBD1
CASSADRGATDTQYF
TGTGCCAGCAGCGCGGACAGGGGGGCCACAGATACGCAGTATTTT
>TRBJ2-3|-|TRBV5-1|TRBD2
CASSGISGSSTDTQYF
TGCGCCAGCAGCGGAATTAGCGGGAGCAGCACAGATACGCAGTATTTT
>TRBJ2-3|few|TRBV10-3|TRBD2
CAISTSLAGGDTQYF
TGTGCCATCAGTACCTCGCTAGCGGGAGGAGATACGCAGTATTTT
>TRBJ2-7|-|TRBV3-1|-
CASSQGGRPSYEQYF
TGTGCCAGCAGCCAAGGGGGACGGCCCTCCTACGAGCAGTACTTC
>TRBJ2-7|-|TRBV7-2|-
CASSLDVTFPQQYF
TGTGCCAGCAGCTTAGACGTTACCTTCCCGCAGCAGTACTTC
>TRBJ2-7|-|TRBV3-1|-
CASSPGTAAYEQYF
TGTGCCAGCAGCCCCGGGACGGCAGCCTACGAGCAGTACTTC
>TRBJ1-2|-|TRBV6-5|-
CASSLTLRVGYTF
TGTGCCAGCAGTTTAACCCTGAGGGTAGGCTACACCTTC
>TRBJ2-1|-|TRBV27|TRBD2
CASSPGTSGRYNEQFF
TGTGCCAGCAGCCCCGGGACTAGCGGGAGATACAATGAGCAGTTCTTC
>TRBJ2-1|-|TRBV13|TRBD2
CASRDSGRAGNEQFF
TGTGCCAGCAGGGACAGCGGGAGGGCCGGAAATGAGCAGTTCTTC
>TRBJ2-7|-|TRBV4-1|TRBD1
CASSHGGGQGRHEQYF
TGCGCCAGCAGCCATGGTGGGGGACAGGGTCGACACGAGCAGTACTTC
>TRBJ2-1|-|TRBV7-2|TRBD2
CASSLLAGGGNEQFF
TGTGCCAGCAGCTTGCTAGCGGGAGGAGGCAATGAGCAGTTCTTC
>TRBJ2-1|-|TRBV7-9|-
CASSSSPRPNEQFF
TGTGCCAGCAGCTCTAGTCCGAGGCCCAATGAGCAGTTCTTC
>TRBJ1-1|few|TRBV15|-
CATRQTHRRGTEAFF
TGTGCCACCCGTCAGACACACCGGAGGGGTACTGAAGCTTTCTTT
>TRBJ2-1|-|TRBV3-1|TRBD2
CASSPSAEGLAGGEQFF
TGTGCCAGCAGCCCAAGCGCCGAGGGACTAGCGGGAGGAGAGCAGTTCTTC
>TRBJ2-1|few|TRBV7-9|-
CASSSKGLGIRGGNEQFF
TGTGCCAGCAGCTCAAAAGGACTGGGAATCAGAGGCGGCAATGAGCAGTTCTTC
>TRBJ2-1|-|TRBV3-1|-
CASSQDRAREQFF
TGTGCCAGCAGCCAAGATCGTGCGCGGGAGCAGTTCTTC